This passage covers 17 T cell receptor beta chains from one sample sequenced in a study of T-cell memory formation after mild COVID-19. TCRdb used MiXCR to reprocess the 5' RACE reads, holding one entry per CDR3 protein. Of hundreds of thousands of distinct CDR3 sequences listed, less than 25% are singletons. Sequenced sample: PBMCs or a T cell subset sorted from them (not recorded which). Receptor source: an adult woman who had mild COVID-19 (a few samples of this study predate the infection). Cell type and time point are not known.

This clonotype has a single count. The V call is TRBV20-1, the J call TRBJ1-4, with D tentatively TRBD1 (6 bases). V was clipped by 5 bases and J by 7 bases, with 17 bases between them. The germline gives CDR1 DFQATT, CDR2 SNEGSKA (reference sequence). The CDR3 extends over 14 amino acids. The DNA for the CDR3 is TGCAGTGCTCGAACCCGGGACAAGGCTGAAAAACTGTTTTTT. Amino acid sequence: CSARTRDKAEKLFF.

This clonotype was seen a few times. This rearrangement joins TRBV4-1 to TRBJ1-3; 9 bases are shared with TRBD1. The CDR3 covers 20 residues. V lost 2 bases to trimming and J lost 0 bases; unmatched junction nucleotides: 14. From germline, CDR1 is MGHRA and CDR2 YSYEKL. The CDR3: CASSQIGGTGPTRSGNTIYF. In DNA, the CDR3 is TGCGCCAGCAGCCAAATTGGGGGGACAGGGCCGACCCGCTCTGGAAACACCATATATTTT.

In its sample, this clonotype was seen a few times. The chain joins TRBV18 to TRBJ1-5; D gene unclear. Germline V CDR1 and CDR2: KGHSH, LQKENI. CDR3 length: 13 residues. Deletions cut 3 bases from V and 2 bases from J, with 5 bases between. The CDR3 DNA reads TGTGCCAGCTCACCTCCAGGCAATCAGCCCCAGCATTTT. It yields the protein CASSPPGNQPQHF.

This clonotype was observed a few times. This chain joins TRBV6-5 and TRBJ2-3; 12 bases fit TRBD2. CDR1 MNHEY and CDR2 SVGAGI come from the germline V gene. This CDR3 spans 19 amino acids. J was trimmed by 0 bases and V by 0 bases; bases with no gene match: 7. CDR3 sequence (DNA): TGTGCCAGCAGTTACTCGGGACTAGCGGGTGGATCTAGCACAGATACGCAGTATTTT. Its protein is CASSYSGLAGGSSTDTQYF.

V is TRBV7-9 and J is TRBJ2-7; D not certain. This CDR3 has 13 residues. Germline values: CDR1 SEHNR, CDR2 FQNEAQ (reference sequence). V lost 1 base and J 2 bases, leaving 6 bases between the germline ends. The CDR3, as DNA: TGTGCCAGCAGCTTAGTGGCGGCCTACGAGCAGTACTTC. This translates into CASSLVAAYEQYF.

This clonotype has just a few counts. Here the CDR3 reads CSARGLAGGASYNEQFF. Here the CDR3 DNA reads TGCAGTGCTAGAGGACTAGCGGGGGGGGCCTCCTACAATGAGCAGTTCTTC. V gene TRBV20-1 combines with J gene TRBJ2-1, with TRBD2 matching 14 bases. This CDR3 has 17 residues. The germline V gene has CDR1 DFQATT and CDR2 SNEGSKA (reference sequence). The junction had 2 bases not matched to a gene; V was cut back by 1 base and J by 0 bases.

This clonotype was counted between two and nine times. V gene TRBV12-3 or TRBV12-4 combines with J gene TRBJ2-7; D perhaps matches TRBD2 (6 bases). This CDR3 contains 13 residues. V shed 8 bases and J shed 2 bases, with 13 bases lying between them. The CDR3 loop reads CASGGRRAYEQYF. In DNA form, the CDR3 reads TGTGCCAGCGGCGGCAGGAGGGCCTACGAGCAGTACTTC.

This clonotype was recorded a few times. J is TRBJ2-7 and V is TRBV7-9, with D possibly TRBD1 on 5 matching bases. CDR3 length: 14 amino acids. Germline loops: CDR1 SEHNR, CDR2 FQNEAQ (reference sequence). Trimming cost V 2 bases and J 3 bases, with 11 bases left between them. The CDR3 is CASSLTGHNYEQYF. The CDR3 region has the DNA TGTGCCAGCAGCTTAACTGGACACAACTACGAGCAGTACTTC.

The chain joins TRBV24-1 to TRBJ2-5, with D possibly matching TRBD2 (5 bases). The germline V and J ends were trimmed by 3 bases and 0 bases, with 13 bases remaining between them. The length of the CDR3 is 16 residues. CDR1 KGHDR and CDR2 SFDVKD come from the germline V gene. The chain's CDR3 is CATSDPMGADQETQYF. CDR3 nucleotides: TGTGCCACCAGTGATCCGATGGGAGCGGACCAAGAGACCCAGTACTTC.

The sample holds a few counts of this clonotype. The rearrangement uses TRBV7-3 and TRBJ2-1; 12 bases fit TRBD2. With 3 bases clipped from V and 8 bases from J, the junction kept 5 bases outside the gene matches. Germline CDR1 is SGHTA and CDR2 is FQGTGA. This CDR3 contains 15 residues. In DNA, the CDR3 is TGTGCCAGCAGCTTCAGGGGACTAGCGGGTGATGAGCAGTTCTTC. Protein: CASSFRGLAGDEQFF.

This clonotype was counted a few times. This chain connects TRBV4-1 to TRBJ2-1; D may correspond to TRBD1 or TRBD2 (6 bases each). Trimming shortened V by 5 bases and J by 4 bases, and 18 bases separated the two germline ends. Germline loops: CDR1 MGHRA, CDR2 YSYEKL. The CDR3 covers 16 residues. The CDR3 is CASSSILRGRYNEQFF. As DNA, the CDR3 is TGCGCCAGCAGCTCCATACTCCGGGGGCGTTACAATGAGCAGTTCTTC.

This clonotype was seen a handful of times. The J gene is TRBJ1-4, the V gene TRBV7-9; D uncertain. The CDR3 consists of 13 residues. V lost 11 bases and J 5 bases, leaving 15 bases between the germline ends. Germline-derived CDR1 and CDR2 are SEHNR and FQNEAQ (reference sequence). The CDR3, as DNA: TGTGCCTGCCCCCAGGACGGGAATGAAAAACTGTTTTTT. Translating it yields CACPQDGNEKLFF.

CDR3 DNA sequence: TGTGCCAGCAGTTACAGTGGGGAAGCGGGGTTCAATGAGCAGTTCTTC. Amino acids: CASSYSGEAGFNEQFF. The chain employs TRBV6-2 or TRBV6-3 and TRBJ2-1, with 7 nucleotides matching TRBD2. In germline, CDR1 is MNHEY, CDR2 SVGEGT. With V trimmed by 2 bases and J by 6 bases, 10 bases remained unmatched. The CDR3 loop spans 16 amino acids.

The chain carries TRBV5-5 and TRBJ2-7; TRBD2 matches 11 bases. With 4 bases clipped from V and 4 bases from J, the junction kept 7 bases outside the gene matches. CDR1 and CDR2 (germline): SGHKS, YYEKEE (reference sequence). This CDR3 spans 15 amino acids. Here the CDR3 reads CASSPITSGGYEQYF. The CDR3 region has the DNA TGTGCCAGCAGCCCCATCACTAGCGGGGGTTACGAGCAGTACTTC. Based on the CDR3 plus reference TRBV5-5 and TRBJ2-7, the full variable domain is DAGVTQSPTHLIKTRGQQVTLRCSPISGHKSVSWYQQVLGQGPQFIFQYYEKEERGRGNFPDRFSARQFPNYSSELNVNALLLGDSALYLCASSPITSGGYEQYFGPGTRLTVT.

This clonotype was counted a few times. The chain joins TRBV27 to TRBJ1-2, with a weak D call TRBD1 (5 bases). The V gene's germline CDR1 is MNHEY and CDR2 SMNVEV (reference sequence). The CDR3 spans 13 residues. Trimming shortened V by 6 bases and J by 1 base, and 9 bases separated the two germline ends. As DNA, the CDR3 is TGTGCCAGCAGGCCGACAGATAACTATGGCTACACCTTC. Its translation is CASRPTDNYGYTF.

The chain has TRBV2 and TRBJ2-1; TRBD2 matches 11 bases. Unmatched junction bases numbered 11, after V lost 2 bases and J lost 5 bases. The CDR3 covers 18 residues. Per germline, CDR1 SNHLY and CDR2 FYNNEI. The CDR3 reads CASSEIGSGGARDNEQFF. Written as DNA, the CDR3 is TGTGCCAGCAGTGAAATCGGTAGCGGGGGGGCCCGGGACAATGAGCAGTTCTTC.

This clonotype occurred many times. The chain employs TRBV4-1 and TRBJ2-4; D is uncertain. CDR3 length: 19 residues. V was trimmed by 3 bases and J by 0 bases, leaving 21 bases between them. Looked up from germline, CDR1 is MGHRA and CDR2 is YSYEKL. The DNA for the CDR3 is TGCGCCAGCAGCCAGGTCTTCTCGGAACCCGGTCTAGCCAAAAACATTCAGTACTTC. It is translated as CASSQVFSEPGLAKNIQYF.